These 7 T cell receptor beta chains share one sample of origin, sequenced in a study of control samples from healthy donors and cancer patients (dated by TCRdb to the early 2020s). The library was produced with the immunoSEQ multiplex PCR assay. Imported from immuneACCESS, the table was reduced by TCRdb to in-frame sequences with V and J called. These copies leave out some clones; in studies compared against another copy, an unresolved V gene accounts for under half, and the cause of the remainder is not known. The table for this sample lists 170,000 or so clones; about 93% of them were counted only once. The ten largest clonotypes hold approximately 1.5% of the sample. The sequenced sample consisted of blood. These receptors were obtained from a man aged 18 to 35 in good health.

The rearrangement uses TRBV18 and TRBJ2-7; 7 bases match TRBD1. The CDR3 has 15 amino acids. Per germline, CDR1 KGHSH and CDR2 LQKENI. The ends lost 4 bases at V and 0 bases at J; junction bases unmatched: 6. CDR3 sequence: CASSHRDRSSYEQYF. The CDR3 DNA reads as TGTGCCAGCTCACACCGGGACAGAAGCTCCTACGAGCAGTACTTC.

To note about this clone: The junction differs from germline at one of its ends, possibly a read error. This chain connects TRBV2 to TRBJ2-3, with TRBD1 as a possible D gene (6 bases). This CDR3 comprises 13 residues. Germline loops: CDR1 SNHLY, CDR2 FYNNEI. This CDR3 reads CASIETGTDTQYF. DNA of the CDR3: TGTGCCAGCATTGAAACAGGGACAGATACGCAGTATTTT.

The V and J genes are TRBV19 and TRBJ2-2, with 7 positions matching TRBD2. Unmatched junction bases numbered 10, after V lost 3 bases and J lost 6 bases. Germline V CDR1 and CDR2: LNHDA, SQIVND (reference sequence). This CDR3 spans 16 amino acids. The CDR3 loop is CASSIRGSGGSGELFF. For the CDR3, the DNA is TGTGCCAGTAGTATTAGAGGGTCGGGAGGATCCGGGGAGCTGTTTTTT.

V gene TRBV28 combines with J gene TRBJ1-5; perhaps TRBD1 as D (5 bases). The CDR3 contains 15 residues. Germline V gene lookup returns CDR1 MDHEN and CDR2 SYDVKM. Trimming took off 1 base at V and 2 bases at J, with 9 bases between the two ends. This CDR3 is CASSLSVRGNQPQHF. For the CDR3, the DNA is TGTGCCAGCAGTTTATCGGTCAGGGGCAATCAGCCCCAGCATTTT. Full variable domain (rest looked up from reference TRBV28 and TRBJ1-5): DVKVTQSSRYLVKRTGEKVFLECVQDMDHENMFWYRQDPGLGLRLIYFSYDVKMKEKGDIPEGYSVSREKKERFSLILESASTNQTSMYLCASSLSVRGNQPQHFGDGTRLSIL.

The chain has TRBV7-2 and TRBJ2-3, with 10 bases that match TRBD2. CDR3 size: 15 residues. From germline, CDR1 is SGHTA and CDR2 FQGNSA. Germline trimming cut 4 bases from V and 5 bases from J; bases unmatched to any gene: 6. CDR3 sequence: CASSSSSGGGDTQYF. The CDR3 DNA is TGTGCCAGCAGCTCGTCTAGCGGGGGTGGAGATACGCAGTATTTT.

This sequence joins TRBV2 and TRBJ1-2; 10 bases align to TRBD1. V shed 6 bases and J 1 base; nucleotides not matched to a gene: 8. The germline CDR1 and CDR2 sequences are SNHLY and FYNNEI. This CDR3 region has 16 residues. This CDR3 reads CASRRTGGNFNYGYTF. In nucleotides, the CDR3 is TGTGCCAGCAGGAGGACAGGGGGAAACTTTAACTATGGCTACACCTTC.

The chain recombines TRBV18 with TRBJ2-1, with TRBD2 identical over 8 bases. The CDR3 length is 18 residues. The germline V gene encodes CDR1 KGHSH and CDR2 LQKENI. V dropped 5 bases and J dropped 0; count of bases not matched to a gene: 12. CDR3 region: CASSSYPTGGSSYNEQFF. The CDR3, as DNA: TGTGCCAGCTCATCGTATCCTACGGGGGGGAGCTCCTACAATGAGCAGTTCTTC.